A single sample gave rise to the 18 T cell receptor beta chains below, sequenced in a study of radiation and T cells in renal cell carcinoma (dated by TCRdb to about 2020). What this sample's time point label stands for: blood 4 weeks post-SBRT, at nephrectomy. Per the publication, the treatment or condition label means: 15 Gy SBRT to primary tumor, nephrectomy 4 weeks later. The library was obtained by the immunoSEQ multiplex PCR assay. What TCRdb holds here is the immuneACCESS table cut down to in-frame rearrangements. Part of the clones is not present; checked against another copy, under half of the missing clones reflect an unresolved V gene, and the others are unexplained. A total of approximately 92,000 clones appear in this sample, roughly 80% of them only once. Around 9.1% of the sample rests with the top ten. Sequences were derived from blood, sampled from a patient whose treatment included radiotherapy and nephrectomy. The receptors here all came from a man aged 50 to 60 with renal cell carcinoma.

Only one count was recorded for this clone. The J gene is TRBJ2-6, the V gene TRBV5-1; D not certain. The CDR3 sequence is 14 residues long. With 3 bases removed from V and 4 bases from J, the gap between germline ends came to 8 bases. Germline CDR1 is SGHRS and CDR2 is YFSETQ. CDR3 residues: CASSSPPGANVLTF. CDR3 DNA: TGCGCCAGCAGCTCCCCGCCCGGGGCCAACGTCCTGACTTTC.

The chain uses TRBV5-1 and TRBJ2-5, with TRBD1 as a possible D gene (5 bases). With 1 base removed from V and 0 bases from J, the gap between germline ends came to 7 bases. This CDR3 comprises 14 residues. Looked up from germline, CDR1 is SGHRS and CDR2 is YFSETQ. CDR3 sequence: CASSLSGNQETQYF. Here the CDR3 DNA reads TGCGCCAGCAGCTTGTCAGGGAACCAAGAGACCCAGTACTTC.

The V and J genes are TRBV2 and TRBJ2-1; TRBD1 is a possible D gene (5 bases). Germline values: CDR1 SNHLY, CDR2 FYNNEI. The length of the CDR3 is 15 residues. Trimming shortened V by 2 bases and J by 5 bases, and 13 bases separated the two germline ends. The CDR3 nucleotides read TGTGCCAGCAGTGAACTGTCGGCAGGGAACAATGAGCAGTTCTTC. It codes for CASSELSAGNNEQFF.

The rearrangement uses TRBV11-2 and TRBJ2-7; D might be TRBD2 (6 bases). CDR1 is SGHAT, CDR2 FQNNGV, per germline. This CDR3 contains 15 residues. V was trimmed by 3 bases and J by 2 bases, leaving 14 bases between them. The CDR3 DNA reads TGTGCCAGCAGCTTTTTCGTCCGGGGGACCTACGAGCAGTACTTC. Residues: CASSFFVRGTYEQYF.

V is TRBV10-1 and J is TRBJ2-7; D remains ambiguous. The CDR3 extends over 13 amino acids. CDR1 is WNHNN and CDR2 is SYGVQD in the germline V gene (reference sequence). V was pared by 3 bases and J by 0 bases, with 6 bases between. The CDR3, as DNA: TGCGCCAGCAGTGACGGTAGCTCCTACGAGCAGTACTTC. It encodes CASSDGSSYEQYF.

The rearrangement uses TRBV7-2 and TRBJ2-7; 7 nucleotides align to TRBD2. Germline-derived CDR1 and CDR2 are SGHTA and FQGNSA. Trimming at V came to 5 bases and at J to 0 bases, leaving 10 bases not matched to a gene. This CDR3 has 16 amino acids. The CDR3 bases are TGTGCCAGCAGCCCACAGCCACTAGCGCCCTCCTACGAGCAGTACTTC. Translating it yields CASSPQPLAPSYEQYF.

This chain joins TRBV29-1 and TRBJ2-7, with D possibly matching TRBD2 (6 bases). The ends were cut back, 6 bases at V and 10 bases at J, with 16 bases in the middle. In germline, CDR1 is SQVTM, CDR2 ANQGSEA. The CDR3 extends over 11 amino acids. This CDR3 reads CSVETREYQYF. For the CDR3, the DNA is TGCAGCGTCGAAACGCGGGAATACCAGTACTTC.

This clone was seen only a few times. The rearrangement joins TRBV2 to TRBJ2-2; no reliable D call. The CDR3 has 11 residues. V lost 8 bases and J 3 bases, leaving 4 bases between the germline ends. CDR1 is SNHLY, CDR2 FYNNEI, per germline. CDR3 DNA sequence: TGTGCCAGCCACGACACCGGGGAGCTGTTTTTT. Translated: CASHDTGELFF. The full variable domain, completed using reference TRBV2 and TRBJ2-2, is EPEVTQTPSHQVTQMGQEVILRCVPISNHLYFYWYRQILGQKVEFLVSFYNNEISEKSEIFDDQFSVERPDGSNFTLKIRSTKLEDSAMYFCASHDTGELFFGEGSRLTVL.

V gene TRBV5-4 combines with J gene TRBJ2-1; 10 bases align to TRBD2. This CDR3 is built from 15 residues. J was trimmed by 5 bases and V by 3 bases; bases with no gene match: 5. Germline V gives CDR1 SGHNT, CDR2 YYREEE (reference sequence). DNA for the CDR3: TGTGCCAGCAGCTCACAAGCGGGAGGGCACAATGAGCAGTTCTTC. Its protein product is CASSSQAGGHNEQFF. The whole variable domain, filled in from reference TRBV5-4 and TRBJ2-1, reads ETGVTQSPTHLIKTRGQQVTLRCSSQSGHNTVSWYQQALGQGPQFIFQYYREEENGRGNFPPRFSGLQFPNYSSELNVNALELDDSALYLCASSSQAGGHNEQFFGPGTRLTVL.

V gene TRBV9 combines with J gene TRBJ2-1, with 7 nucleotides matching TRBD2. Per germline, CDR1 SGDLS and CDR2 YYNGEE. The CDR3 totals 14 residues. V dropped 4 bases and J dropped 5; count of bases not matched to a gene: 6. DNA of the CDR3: TGTGCCAGCAGCAGAACTAGCGCTAACAATGAGCAGTTCTTC. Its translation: CASSRTSANNEQFF.

The CDR3 DNA reads TGTGCCAGTACCACCACCGGGTGGAGCTTCGCTAACAATCAGCCCCAGCATTTT. It translates to CASTTTGWSFANNQPQHF. The genes are TRBV19 and TRBJ1-5, with D uncertain. The CDR3 is 18 residues long. The germline CDR1 and CDR2 sequences are LNHDA and SQIVND (reference sequence). Trimming took off 7 bases at V and 3 bases at J, with 25 bases between the two ends.

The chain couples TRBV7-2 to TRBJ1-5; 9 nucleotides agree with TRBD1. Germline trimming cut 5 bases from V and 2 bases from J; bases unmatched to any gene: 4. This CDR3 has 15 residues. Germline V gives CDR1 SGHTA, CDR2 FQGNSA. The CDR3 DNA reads TGTGCCAGCAGCATGGACAGGGGACGCAATCAGCCCCAGCATTTT. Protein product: CASSMDRGRNQPQHF.

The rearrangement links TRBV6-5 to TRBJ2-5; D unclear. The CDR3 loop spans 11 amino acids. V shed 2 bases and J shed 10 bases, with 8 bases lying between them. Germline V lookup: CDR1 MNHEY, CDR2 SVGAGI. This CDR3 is CASSYGLNQYF. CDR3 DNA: TGTGCCAGCAGTTACGGCCTCAACCAGTACTTC.

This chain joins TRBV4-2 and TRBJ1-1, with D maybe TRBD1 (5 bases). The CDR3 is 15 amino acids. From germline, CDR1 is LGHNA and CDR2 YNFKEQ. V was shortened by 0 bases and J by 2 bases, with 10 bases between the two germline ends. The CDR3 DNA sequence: TGTGCCAGCAGCCAAGAGGTCAGGGAAAACACTGAAGCTTTCTTT. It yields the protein CASSQEVRENTEAFF.

The CDR3 DNA is TGTGCCAGCAGTTACCATGCCTACGAGCAGTACTTC. Translated, it gives CASSYHAYEQYF. This rearrangement joins TRBV6-6 to TRBJ2-7; D not certain. With 2 bases removed from V and 2 bases from J, the gap between germline ends came to 4 bases. There are 12 residues in the CDR3. Germline CDR1 reads MNHNY; CDR2 reads SVGAGI (reference sequence).

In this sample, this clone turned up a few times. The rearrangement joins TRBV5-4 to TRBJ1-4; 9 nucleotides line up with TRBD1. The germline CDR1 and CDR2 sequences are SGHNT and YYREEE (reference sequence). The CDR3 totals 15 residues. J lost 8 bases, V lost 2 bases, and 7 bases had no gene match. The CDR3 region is CASSFDRGVGEKLFF. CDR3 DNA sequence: TGTGCCAGCAGCTTTGACAGGGGGGTTGGGGAAAAACTGTTTTTT. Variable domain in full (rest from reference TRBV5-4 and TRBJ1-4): ETGVTQSPTHLIKTRGQQVTLRCSSQSGHNTVSWYQQALGQGPQFIFQYYREEENGRGNFPPRFSGLQFPNYSSELNVNALELDDSALYLCASSFDRGVGEKLFFGSGTQLSVL.

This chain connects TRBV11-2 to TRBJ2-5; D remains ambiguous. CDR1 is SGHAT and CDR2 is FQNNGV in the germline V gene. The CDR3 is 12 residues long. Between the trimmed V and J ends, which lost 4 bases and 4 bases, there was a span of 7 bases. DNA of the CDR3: TGTGCCAGCAGCTCTCAAGGAGAGACCCAGTACTTC. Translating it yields CASSSQGETQYF. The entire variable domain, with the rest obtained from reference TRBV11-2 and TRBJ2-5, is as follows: EAGVAQSPRYKIIEKRQSVAFWCNPISGHATLYWYQQILGQGPKLLIQFQNNGVVDDSQLPKDRFSAERLKGVDSTLKIQPAKLEDSAVYLCASSSQGETQYFGPGTRLLVL.

Here the CDR3 reads CASSESSGTQNNEQFF. CDR3 bases: TGCGCCAGCAGTGAATCTAGCGGGACACAGAACAATGAGCAGTTCTTC. The rearrangement joins TRBV10-2 to TRBJ2-1; TRBD2 matches 9 bases. CDR3 length: 16 amino acids. Germline lookup yields CDR1 WSHSY and CDR2 SAAADI. V lost 3 bases and J lost 5; bases outside the gene matches: 8.